A selection of T cell receptor beta chains follows, all from one sample in a study of CD8 T cells in Susac syndrome. TCRdb reprocessed the immunoSEQ multiplex PCR reads via MiXCR and lists one record per CDR3 protein. Here the sample spans under 200,000 distinct CDR3 sequences, roughly 96% being singletons. Sequenced: CD8+ T cells from PBMCs. These receptors were collected from a human donor with multiple sclerosis. Both conserved end residues are part of each CDR3. The D gene is left open where the match is weak. Some rows mark clone size as missing; the rest say once, few, many or name a class of expanded clone.

TRBJ2-5 | TRBV29-1 | - | - | TGCAGCGCCATTGGGGAAGAGACCCAGTACTTC | CSAIGEETQYF
TRBJ1-5 | TRBV7-2 | - | - | TGTGCCAGCAGCTTAAACAGGGTTAGTTTCGAACCCCAGCATTTT | CASSLNRVSFEPQHF
TRBJ2-7 | TRBV3-1 | - | - | TGTGCCAGCAGCCAGAACTCCGGGGCCTACGAGCAGTACTTC | CASSQNSGAYEQYF
TRBJ2-5 | TRBV7-9 | - | - | TGTGCCAGCAGCTTAGCGACAGTCGATCAAGAGACCCAGTACTTC | CASSLATVDQETQYF
TRBJ2-7 | TRBV25-1 | - | TRBD2 | TGTGCCAGCAGCTGGGGAGGGAGAGACGAGCAGTACTTC | CASSWGGRDEQYF
TRBJ2-1 | TRBV13 | - | TRBD2 | TGTGCCAGCAGCCCCCGCAGCCCTAGCGGGAGGGTGGGGAATGAGCAGTTCTTC | CASSPRSPSGRVGNEQFF
TRBJ1-2 | TRBV24-1 | - | - | TGTGCCACCAGTGATTTGTTCCAGGGAGCTAACTATGGCTACACCTTC | CATSDLFQGANYGYTF
TRBJ2-7 | TRBV3-1 | - | TRBD1 | TGTGCCAGCAGCCAGGCTAGACAGGGGCTATCCTACGAGCAGTACTTC | CASSQARQGLSYEQYF
TRBJ2-7 | TRBV4-1 | - | - | TGCGCCAGTAGGGGGACCGATCGGAACGAGCAGTACTTC | CASRGTDRNEQYF
TRBJ1-2 | TRBV2 | - | - | TGTGCTACCGCGAGCTGGGGGCGTAACACCTTC | CATASWGRNTF
TRBJ2-1 | TRBV10-3 | - | TRBD1 | TGTGCCATCAGGGGACAGGTAGGGGATGAGCAGTTCTTC | CAIRGQVGDEQFF
TRBJ2-7 | TRBV6-2/TRBV6-3 | - | - | TGTGCCAGCAGTTACGGGGAGTACGAGCAGTACTTC | CASSYGEYEQYF
TRBJ2-2 | TRBV4-3 | few | - | TGCGCCAGCAGCCAAAGGCCGGGACTGCCCGCCGGGGAGCTGTTTTTT | CASSQRPGLPAGELFF
TRBJ2-1 | TRBV30 | - | TRBD2 | TGTGCCTGGAGTACCTTTAGCGGGAGCTCCTACAATGAGCAGTTCTTC | CAWSTFSGSSYNEQFF
TRBJ2-3 | TRBV25-1 | once | TRBD1 | TGTGCCACGCAGGGGGAGAGAGGCACAGATACGCAGTATTTT | CATQGERGTDTQYF
TRBJ1-4 | TRBV12-3/TRBV12-4 | - | - | TGTGCCAGCAGTTTAGTCAGGTCGGGGGAAAAACTGTTTTTT | CASSLVRSGEKLFF
TRBJ1-1 | TRBV30 | once | - | TGTGCCTGGAGTGTAGGGGAGGGCACTGAAGCTTTCTTT | CAWSVGEGTEAFF
TRBJ1-2 | TRBV29-1 | - | - | TGCAGCGTTTTAGGGCAGGCCGACTATGGCTACACCTTC | CSVLGQADYGYTF
TRBJ2-4 | TRBV6-5 | - | TRBD1 | TGTGCCGTACGGACAGGGAAAAACATTCAGTACTTC | CAVRTGKNIQYF
TRBJ2-1 | TRBV3-1 | - | - | TGTGCCAGCAGCCAAGGGATCTCCTCCTACAATGAGCAGTTCTTC | CASSQGISSYNEQFF
TRBJ2-3 | TRBV6-6 | - | TRBD2 | TGTGCCAGCAGTGGACTAGCGGGAGCGGATACGCAGTATTTT | CASSGLAGADTQYF
TRBJ2-7 | TRBV15 | - | - | TGTGCCACCAGCCGGGGGGCAGGGGAATCTTACGAGCAGTACTTC | CATSRGAGESYEQYF
TRBJ2-7 | TRBV28 | - | - | TGTGCCAGCAGTGAGAACAGGAACTCCTACGAGCAGTACTTC | CASSENRNSYEQYF
TRBJ2-7 | TRBV24-1 | once | - | TGTGCCACCAGTGATGCGGACAGCCTCCGGGGTGAGCAGTACTTC | CATSDADSLRGEQYF
TRBJ1-2 | TRBV4-1 | - | TRBD1 | TGCGCCAGCAGCCGTGGACAGGGAGTTAACTATGGCTACACCTTC | CASSRGQGVNYGYTF
TRBJ2-2 | TRBV6-5 | - | TRBD2 | TGTGCCAGCAGTTACTCGATGTATGGAGCGGGAGCCGGGGAGCTGTTTTTT | CASSYSMYGAGAGELFF
TRBJ1-6 | TRBV5-1 | - | TRBD1 | TGCGCCAGCAGCTTGGGTTGGACAGGAGATTCACCCCTCCACTTT | CASSLGWTGDSPLHF